This paragraph reports one TCR beta chain. What it recognizes is unknown. This sample was taken from a study of T cell repertoires in cytomegalovirus infection. CDR1 SGHVS and CDR2 FNYEAQ come from the germline V gene. Trimming at V came to 5 bases and at J to 3 bases, leaving 17 bases not matched to a gene. The CDR3 runs 19 residues. Notes on the study in general: In two of eight donors, the top clonotype was HLA-C-restricted CMV-specific.

TCRdb redid the calling of the reads with MiXCR, one entry per CDR3 protein. The data hold hundreds of thousands of distinct CDR3 sequences, with roughly a quarter observed a single time. This clonotype originated in a human donor in good health (CMV status not recorded). Some clones in this sample may be carry-over from other donors' samples. Input material: CD8+ T cells from PBMCs. The chain employs TRBV7-6 and TRBJ2-1, with 9 bases lining up with TRBD1. CDR3: CASSPTSYFRDRDYNEQFF. The CDR3, as DNA: TGTGCCAGCAGCCCCACAAGTTACTTCCGGGACAGGGACTACAATGAGCAGTTCTTC.